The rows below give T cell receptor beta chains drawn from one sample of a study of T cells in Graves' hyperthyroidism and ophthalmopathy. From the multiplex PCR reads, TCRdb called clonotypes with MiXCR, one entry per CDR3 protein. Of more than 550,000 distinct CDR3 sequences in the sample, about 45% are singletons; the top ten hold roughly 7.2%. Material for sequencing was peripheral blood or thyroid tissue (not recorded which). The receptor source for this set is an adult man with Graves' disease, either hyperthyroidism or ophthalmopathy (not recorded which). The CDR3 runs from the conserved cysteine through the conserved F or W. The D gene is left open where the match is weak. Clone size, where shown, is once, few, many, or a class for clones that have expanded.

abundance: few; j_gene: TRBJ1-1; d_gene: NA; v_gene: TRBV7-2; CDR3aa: CASSLFSRNTEAFF; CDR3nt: TGTGCCAGCAGCTTATTCTCGAGGAACACTGAAGCTTTCTTT
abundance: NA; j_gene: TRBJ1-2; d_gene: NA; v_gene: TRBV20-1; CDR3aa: CSARDRARERNTF; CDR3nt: TGCAGTGCTAGAGATCGGGCCAGGGAAAGAAACACCTTC
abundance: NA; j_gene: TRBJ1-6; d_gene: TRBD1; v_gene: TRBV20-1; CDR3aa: CSARDTRQGLNSPLHF; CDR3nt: TGCAGTGCTAGAGATACGCGACAGGGGCTTAATTCACCCCTCCACTTT
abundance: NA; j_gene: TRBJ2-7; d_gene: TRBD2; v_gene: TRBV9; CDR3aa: CASSDVTSGLSDEQYF; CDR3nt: TGTGCCAGCAGCGACGTGACTAGCGGGCTCTCGGACGAGCAGTACTTC
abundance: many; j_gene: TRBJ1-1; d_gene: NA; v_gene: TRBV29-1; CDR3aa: CSTVEDPNTEAFF; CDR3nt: TGCAGCACTGTAGAGGACCCTAACACTGAAGCTTTCTTT
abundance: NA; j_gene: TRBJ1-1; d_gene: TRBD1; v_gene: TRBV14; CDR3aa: CASSLTGEGAFF; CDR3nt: TGTGCCAGCAGCCTTACAGGGGAGGGAGCTTTCTTT
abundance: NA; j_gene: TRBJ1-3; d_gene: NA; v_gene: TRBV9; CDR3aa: CASRDRHPGNTIYF; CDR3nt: TGTGCCAGCAGAGATCGCCACCCTGGAAACACCATATATTTT
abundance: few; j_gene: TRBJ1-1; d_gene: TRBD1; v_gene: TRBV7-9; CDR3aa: CASSLNRGATEAFF; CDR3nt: TGTGCCAGCAGCTTGAACAGGGGCGCCACTGAAGCTTTCTTT
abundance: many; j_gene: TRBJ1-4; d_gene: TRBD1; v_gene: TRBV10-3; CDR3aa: CATAGTGLKGKLFF; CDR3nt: TGTGCCACGGCCGGGACAGGGCTTAAAGGAAAACTGTTTTTT
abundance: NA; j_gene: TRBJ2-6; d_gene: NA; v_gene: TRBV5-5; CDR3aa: CASRWADGDSGANVLTF; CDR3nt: TGTGCCAGCAGATGGGCGGACGGTGACTCTGGGGCCAACGTCCTGACTTTC
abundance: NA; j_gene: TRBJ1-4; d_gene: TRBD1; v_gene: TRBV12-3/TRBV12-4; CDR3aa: CASCLAGTGKGKLFF; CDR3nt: TGTGCCAGCTGTCTCGCCGGGACAGGGAAGGGAAAACTGTTTTTT
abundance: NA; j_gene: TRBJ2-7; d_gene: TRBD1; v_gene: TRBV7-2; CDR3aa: CASSPGDRAYSYEQYF; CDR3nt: TGTGCCAGCTCCCCGGGGGACAGGGCGTATTCCTACGAGCAGTACTTC
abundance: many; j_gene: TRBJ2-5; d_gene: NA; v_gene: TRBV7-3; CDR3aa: CASSLDGGDRKTQYF; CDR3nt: TGTGCCAGCAGCTTAGACGGGGGGGACAGGAAGACCCAGTACTTC
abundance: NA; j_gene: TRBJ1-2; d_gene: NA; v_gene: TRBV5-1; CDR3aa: CASSVGRGDYGYAF; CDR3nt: TGCGCCAGCAGCGTAGGACGGGGAGATTATGGCTACGCCTTC
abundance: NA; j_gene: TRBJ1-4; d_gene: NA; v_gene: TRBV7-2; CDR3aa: CASSLQVATNEKLFF; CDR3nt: TGTGCCAGCAGCCTCCAGGTGGCAACTAATGAAAAACTGTTTTTT
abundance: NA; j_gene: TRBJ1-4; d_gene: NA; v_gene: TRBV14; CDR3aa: CASSQEPIWQGNEKLFF; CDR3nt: TGTGCCAGCAGCCAAGAGCCGATTTGGCAGGGGAATGAAAAACTGTTTTTT
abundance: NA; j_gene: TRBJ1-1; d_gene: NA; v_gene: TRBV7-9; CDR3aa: CASSLTGGARNTEAFF; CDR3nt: TGTGCCAGCAGCTTAACCGGGGGGGCAAGGAACACTGAAGCTTTCTTT
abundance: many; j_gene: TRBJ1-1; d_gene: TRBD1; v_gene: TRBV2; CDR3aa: CASSERGDRYGEAFF; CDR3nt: TGTGCCAGCAGTGAAAGGGGGGACAGGTATGGTGAAGCTTTCTTT
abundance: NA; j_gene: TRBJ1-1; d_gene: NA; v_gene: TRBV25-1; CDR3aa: CASSPAGTPGTEAFF; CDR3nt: TGCGCCAGCAGCCCTGCTGGGACTCCCGGCACTGAAGCTTTCTTT
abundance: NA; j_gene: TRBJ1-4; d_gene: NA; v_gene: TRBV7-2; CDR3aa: CASSHARALNEKLFF; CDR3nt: TGCGCCAGCAGCCACGCCAGGGCACTTAATGAAAAACTGTTTTTT